The source of this T cell receptor beta chain is a study of preoperative IRX-2 immunotherapy in early breast cancer. This CDR3 contains 16 residues. Germline V gene data show CDR1 as LNHDA and CDR2 as SQIVND (reference sequence). The junction had 3 bases not matched to a gene; V was cut back by 1 base and J by 3 bases. Some clones are missing from TCRdb's copy, which holds only in-frame ones; the method was immunoSEQ multiplex PCR. Of about 89,000 clones detected, 75% to 90% appear once; the ten largest clones hold roughly 2%. Indicated treatment: preoperative locoregional IRX-2 cytokine immunotherapy. This phase Ib study tested locoregional IRX-2 cytokine immunotherapy given before surgery.

The starting material was tumor tissue, obtained after IRX-2 immunotherapy. This receptor was obtained from a human donor with breast cancer. This chain uses TRBV19 with TRBJ1-5; TRBD1 matches 10 bases. The CDR3 region has the DNA TGTGCCAGTAGTATAGCCGGGACAGGGGCCAATCAGCCCCAGCATTTT. Translation gives CASSIAGTGANQPQHF.